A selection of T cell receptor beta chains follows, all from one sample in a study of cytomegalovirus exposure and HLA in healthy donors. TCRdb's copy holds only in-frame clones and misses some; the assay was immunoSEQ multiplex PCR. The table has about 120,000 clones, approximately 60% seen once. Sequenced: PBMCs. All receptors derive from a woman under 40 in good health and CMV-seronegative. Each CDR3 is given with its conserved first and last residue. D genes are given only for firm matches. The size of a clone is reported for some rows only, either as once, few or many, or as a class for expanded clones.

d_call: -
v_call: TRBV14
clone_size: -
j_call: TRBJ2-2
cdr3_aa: CASSQVIAGELFF
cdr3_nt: TGTGCCAGCAGCCAAGTAATTGCCGGGGAGCTGTTTTTT

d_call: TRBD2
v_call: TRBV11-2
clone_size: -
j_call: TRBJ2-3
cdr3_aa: CASSLAGGPSTDTQYF
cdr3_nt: TGTGCCAGCAGCCTAGCGGGAGGGCCGAGCACAGATACGCAGTATTTT

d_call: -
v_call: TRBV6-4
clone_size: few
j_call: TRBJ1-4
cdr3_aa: CASSELWSKLFF
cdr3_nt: TGTGCCAGCAGTGAACTGTGGTCAAAACTGTTTTTT

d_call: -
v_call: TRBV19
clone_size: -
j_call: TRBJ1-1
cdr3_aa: CASTTGNSNTEAFF
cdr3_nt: TGTGCCAGCACAACCGGGAATTCGAACACTGAAGCTTTCTTT

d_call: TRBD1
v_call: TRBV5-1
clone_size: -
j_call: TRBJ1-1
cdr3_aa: CASSLVGTGSNTEAFF
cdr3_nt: TGCGCCAGCAGCTTGGTGGGGACAGGGTCGAACACTGAAGCTTTCTTT

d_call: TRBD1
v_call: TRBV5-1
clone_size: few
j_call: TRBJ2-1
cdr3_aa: CASSLELDRGNEQFF
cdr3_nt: TGCGCCAGCAGCTTGGAACTCGACAGGGGGAATGAGCAGTTCTTC

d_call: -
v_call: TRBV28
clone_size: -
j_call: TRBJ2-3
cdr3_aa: CASSLELAGPNRLTDTQYF
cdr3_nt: TGTGCCAGCAGTTTGGAACTAGCCGGGCCCAACCGCTTAACAGATACGCAGTATTTT

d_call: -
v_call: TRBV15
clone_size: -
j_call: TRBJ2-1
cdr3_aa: CATSSDYQNEQFF
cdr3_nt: TGTGCCACCAGCTCAGACTACCAGAATGAGCAGTTCTTC

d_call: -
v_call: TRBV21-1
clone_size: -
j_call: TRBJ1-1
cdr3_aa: CASNPPRVAQNTEAFF
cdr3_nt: TGTGCCAGCAACCCACCCCGGGTCGCCCAGAACACTGAAGCTTTCTTT

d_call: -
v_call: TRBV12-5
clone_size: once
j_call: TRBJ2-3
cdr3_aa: CASGLGAGAGGTDTQYF
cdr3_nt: TGTGCTAGTGGTTTGGGGGCCGGGGCCGGGGGAACAGATACGCAGTATTTT

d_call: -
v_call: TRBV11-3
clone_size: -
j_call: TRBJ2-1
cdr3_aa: CASSLAIPGVNNEQFF
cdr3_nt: TGTGCCAGCAGCTTAGCTATACCGGGAGTGAATAATGAGCAGTTCTTC

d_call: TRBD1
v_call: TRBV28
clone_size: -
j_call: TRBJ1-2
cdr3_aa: CASSLSQGVGYGYTF
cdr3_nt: TGTGCCAGCAGTTTGAGTCAGGGGGTTGGCTATGGCTACACCTTC

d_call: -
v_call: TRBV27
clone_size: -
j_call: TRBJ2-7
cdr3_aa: CASRTRYYEQYF
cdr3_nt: TGTGCCAGCAGGACCCGATACTACGAGCAGTACTTC

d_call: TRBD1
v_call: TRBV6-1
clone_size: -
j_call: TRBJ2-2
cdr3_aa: CASRHRTGETGELFF
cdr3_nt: TGTGCCAGCAGGCACAGGACAGGGGAAACCGGGGAGCTGTTTTTT

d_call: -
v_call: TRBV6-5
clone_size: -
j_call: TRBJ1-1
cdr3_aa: CASTDSNTEAFF
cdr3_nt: TGTGCCAGCACGGACAGTAACACTGAAGCTTTCTTT

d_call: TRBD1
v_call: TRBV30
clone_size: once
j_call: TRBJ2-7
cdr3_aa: CATSVDRVYEQYF
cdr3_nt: TGTGCTACCTCTGTCGACAGGGTCTACGAGCAGTACTTC

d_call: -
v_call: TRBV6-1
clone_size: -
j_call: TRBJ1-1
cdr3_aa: CASSGERLDRTFMNTEAFF
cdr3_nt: TGTGCCAGCAGTGGAGAACGCCTAGACAGAACCTTCATGAACACTGAAGCTTTCTTT

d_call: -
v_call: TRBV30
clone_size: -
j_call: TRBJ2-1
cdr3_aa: CAVRGGVSYNEQFF
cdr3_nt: TGTGCCGTACGCGGCGGGGTCTCCTACAATGAGCAGTTCTTC

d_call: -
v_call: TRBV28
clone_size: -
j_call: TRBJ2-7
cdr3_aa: CASSWGQGDHEQYF
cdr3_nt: TGTGCCAGCAGTTGGGGGCAGGGTGACCACGAGCAGTACTTC

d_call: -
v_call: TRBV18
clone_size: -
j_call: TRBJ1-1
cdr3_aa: CASSRTGNTEAFF
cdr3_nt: TGTGCCAGCTCAAGAACAGGAAACACTGAAGCTTTCTTT

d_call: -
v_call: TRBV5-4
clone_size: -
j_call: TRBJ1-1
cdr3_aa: CASSNPGQMNTEAFF
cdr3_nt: TGTGCCAGCTCCAACCCGGGACAAATGAACACTGAAGCTTTCTTT

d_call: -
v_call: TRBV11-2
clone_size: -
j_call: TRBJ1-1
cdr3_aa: CASSLGPRAFF
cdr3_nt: TGTGCCAGCAGCTTAGGGCCGCGGGCTTTCTTT

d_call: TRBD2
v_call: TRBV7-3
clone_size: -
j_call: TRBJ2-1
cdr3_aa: CASSSTLAGGSYNEQFF
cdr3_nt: TGTGCCAGCAGCTCGACGCTAGCGGGAGGAAGCTACAATGAGCAGTTCTTC

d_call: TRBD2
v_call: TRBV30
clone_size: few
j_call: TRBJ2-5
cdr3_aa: CAWSKAGVVGGETQYF
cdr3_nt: TGTGCCTGGAGTAAAGCGGGAGTAGTCGGAGGTGAGACCCAGTACTTC

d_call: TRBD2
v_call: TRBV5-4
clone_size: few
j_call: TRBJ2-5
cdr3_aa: CASSLDGLAGGDETQYF
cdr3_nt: TGTGCCAGCAGCTTGGATGGTCTAGCGGGAGGGGACGAGACCCAGTACTTC

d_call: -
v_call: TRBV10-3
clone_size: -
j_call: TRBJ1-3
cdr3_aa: CAISGGRSRSGVNTIYF
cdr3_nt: TGTGCCATCAGTGGCGGAAGGTCGAGGTCAGGGGTAAACACCATATATTTT

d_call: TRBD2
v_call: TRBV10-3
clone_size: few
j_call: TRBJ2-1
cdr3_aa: CAISDTQWNLITSGSFYYNEQFF
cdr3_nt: TGTGCCATCAGTGACACCCAATGGAACCTGATTACTAGCGGGAGCTTTTACTACAATGAGCAGTTCTTC

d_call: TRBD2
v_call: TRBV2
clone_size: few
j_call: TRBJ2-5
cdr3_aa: CASKDRTSFETQYF
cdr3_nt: TGTGCCAGCAAAGATCGGACTAGCTTCGAGACCCAGTACTTC

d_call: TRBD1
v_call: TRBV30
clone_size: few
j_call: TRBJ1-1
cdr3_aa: CASHKQGPNVAEAFF
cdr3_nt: TGTGCCTCACATAAACAGGGGCCAAATGTAGCTGAAGCTTTCTTT

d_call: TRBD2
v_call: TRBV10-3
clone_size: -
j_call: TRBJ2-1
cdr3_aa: CAISETSGVSYNEQFF
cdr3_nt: TGTGCCATCAGTGAAACTAGCGGGGTCTCCTACAATGAGCAGTTCTTC

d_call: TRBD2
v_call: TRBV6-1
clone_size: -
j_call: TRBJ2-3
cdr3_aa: CASSWTSVSDTQYF
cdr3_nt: TGTGCCAGCAGTTGGACTAGCGTATCAGATACGCAGTATTTT

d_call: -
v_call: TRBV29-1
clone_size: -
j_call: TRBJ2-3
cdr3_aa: CSVEVFPGRLLPDTQYF
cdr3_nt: TGCAGCGTTGAAGTTTTCCCCGGGAGACTCCTACCAGATACGCAGTATTTT

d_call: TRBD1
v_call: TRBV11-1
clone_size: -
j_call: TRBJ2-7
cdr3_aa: CASSLRGTDVYEQYF
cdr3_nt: TGTGCCAGCAGCTTAAGAGGGACAGATGTTTACGAGCAGTACTTC